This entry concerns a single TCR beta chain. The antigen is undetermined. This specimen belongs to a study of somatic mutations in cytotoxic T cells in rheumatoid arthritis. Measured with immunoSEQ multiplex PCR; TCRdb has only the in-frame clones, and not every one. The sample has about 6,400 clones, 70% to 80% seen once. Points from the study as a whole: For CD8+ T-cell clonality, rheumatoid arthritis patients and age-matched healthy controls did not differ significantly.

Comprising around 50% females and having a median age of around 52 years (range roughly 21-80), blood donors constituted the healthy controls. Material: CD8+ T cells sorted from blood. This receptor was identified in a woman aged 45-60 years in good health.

The CDR3 coding sequence is TGTGCCAGCAGCTTAGGCGGGGTCGGGCTCGACGAGCAGTACTTC. Amino acid sequence: CASSLGGVGLDEQYF. This chain connects TRBV7-6 to TRBJ2-7, with D tentatively TRBD2 (6 bases). Looked up from germline, CDR1 is SGHVS and CDR2 is FNYEAQ. The CDR3 consists of 15 residues. With 1 base removed from V and 5 bases from J, the gap between germline ends came to 15 bases.